The 9 T cell receptor beta chains below were found in one sample sequenced in a study of T cells after posttransplantation cyclophosphamide (dated by TCRdb to about 2016). The library came from the immunoSEQ multiplex PCR assay. TCRdb holds this immuneACCESS table with in-frame rearrangements only. Some clones are missing; in checked studies, unresolved V genes explain under half, and the rest has no known cause. This sample includes 30,000 to 35,000 clones, and none of them was observed just once. Under 7% of the sample goes to the ten largest clones. Sequenced: PBMCs. All receptors derive from a woman aged 45-60 years in good health and a related stem cell transplant donor.

The V call is TRBV28, the J call TRBJ2-7; 8 bases agree with TRBD1. Germline V gene sequence: CDR1 MDHEN, CDR2 SYDVKM. This CDR3 is built from 18 residues. V shed 4 bases, J shed 1 base, and the junction held 15 bases outside the gene matches. CDR3 residues: CASSSRRTGQRDSYEQYF. CDR3 DNA: TGTGCCAGCAGTTCTAGACGGACAGGGCAAAGGGATTCCTACGAGCAGTACTTC. The full variable domain, its missing parts supplied by reference TRBV28 and TRBJ2-7, is DVKVTQSSRYLVKRTGEKVFLECVQDMDHENMFWYRQDPGLGLRLIYFSYDVKMKEKGDIPEGYSVSREKKERFSLILESASTNQTSMYLCASSSRRTGQRDSYEQYFGPGTRLTVT.

The chain uses TRBV27 and TRBJ2-6; D is undetermined. V was shortened by 7 bases and J by 4 bases, with 11 bases between the two germline ends. Germline V CDR1 and CDR2: MNHEY, SMNVEV (reference sequence). CDR3 length equals 14 residues. CDR3 in DNA: TGTGCCAGCAAGCCGGTAGCCGGGGCCAACGTCCTGACTTTC. Translated, it gives CASKPVAGANVLTF.

This clone was seen at least ten times. The CDR3 bases are TGTGCCAGCAGCGTAGGACTAGCGGGGGGCGGTGAGCAGTTCTTC. It yields the protein CASSVGLAGGGEQFF. V gene TRBV9 combines with J gene TRBJ2-1; 13 bases are shared with TRBD2. This CDR3 comprises 15 residues. V lost 0 bases, J lost 9 bases, and 3 bases stayed unmatched. The V gene's germline CDR1 is SGDLS and CDR2 YYNGEE.

The chain has TRBV29-1 and TRBJ2-5; D perhaps matches TRBD1 (5 bases). The CDR3 sequence is 14 residues long. Between the trimmed V and J ends, which lost 6 bases and 2 bases, there was a span of 16 bases. In germline, CDR1 is SQVTM, CDR2 ANQGSEA. The CDR3 sequence: CSVEKFQGQETQYF. DNA for the CDR3: TGCAGCGTGGAAAAATTTCAGGGACAAGAGACCCAGTACTTC. Using reference TRBV29-1 and TRBJ2-5 for the parts outside the CDR3, the full variable domain is SAVISQKPSRDICQRGTSLTIQCQVDSQVTMMFWYRQQPGQSLTLIATANQGSEATYESGFVIDKFPISRPNLTFSTLTVSNMSPEDSSIYLCSVEKFQGQETQYFGPGTRLLVL.

The sample holds many counts of this clone. This chain joins TRBV5-1 and TRBJ2-3, with D possibly being TRBD2 (5 bases). CDR3 length: 16 amino acids. Trimming pared 0 bases from V and 8 bases from J, leaving 19 bases between. The germline V gene encodes CDR1 SGHRS and CDR2 YFSETQ. The CDR3 DNA reads TGCGCCAGCAGCTTGGAAGCGGCTACCGTTCGGACTACGCAGTATTTT. Protein sequence: CASSLEAATVRTTQYF.

This clone was seen a few times. The chain couples TRBV29-1 to TRBJ1-2; D perhaps matches TRBD1 (5 bases). V shed 6 bases and J shed 1 base, with 9 bases lying between them. The CDR3 is 12 amino acids. Looked up from germline, CDR1 is SQVTM and CDR2 is ANQGSEA. The CDR3 nucleotides read TGCAGCGTCGACAGTATTAACTATGGCTACACCTTC. This sequence encodes CSVDSINYGYTF.

The table lists this clone with many counts. The chain joins TRBV6-5 to TRBJ2-3; tentative D call: TRBD2 (6 bases). Trimming took 10 bases from V and 4 from J, leaving 15 bases between them. The CDR3 runs to 13 residues. CDR1 and CDR2 (germline): MNHEY, SVGAGI. CDR3 nucleotide sequence: TGTGCCACCCTTCCCCCTAGCGCAGATACGCAGTATTTT. This sequence encodes CATLPPSADTQYF.

This clone was recorded at least ten times. The genes are TRBV18 and TRBJ2-1; tentatively, D is TRBD1 (6 bases). V was clipped by 2 bases and J by 2 bases, with 10 bases between them. The CDR3 has 15 residues. CDR1 and CDR2 (germline): KGHSH, LQKENI. Here the CDR3 reads CASSPGGSTYNEQFF. DNA for the CDR3: TGTGCCAGCTCACCAGGGGGCAGCACCTACAATGAGCAGTTCTTC.

This clone was recorded many times. The chain carries TRBV7-7 and TRBJ1-1; unclear D gene. Trimming shortened V by 0 bases and J by 5 bases, and 7 bases separated the two germline ends. The CDR3 extends over 13 amino acids. CDR1 and CDR2 (germline): SSHAT, FNYEAQ (reference sequence). DNA of the CDR3: TGTGCCAGCAGCTTAGCGCCACAGACTGAAGCTTTCTTT. Protein: CASSLAPQTEAFF.